What follows is one TCR beta chain and its context. The antigen is not known. V was clipped by 0 bases and J by 4 bases; unmatched bases: 8. Germline values: CDR1 MNHEY, CDR2 SVGAGI. The CDR3 spans 18 residues. Diagnostic assessment was based on clinical symptoms, serum thyroxine and TRAb, thyroid ultrasound and orbital computed tomography. The source of the PBMCs was over 8.5 ml of fresh peripheral blood. This record belongs to a study of T cells in Graves' hyperthyroidism and ophthalmopathy. What was amplified from RNA transcripts were TCR beta CDR3 regions. HTBI primers were employed in a first-round RT-PCR of the TCR CDR3. TCRdb redid the calling of the multiplex PCR reads with MiXCR, one entry per CDR3 protein. The table shows approximately 380,000 distinct CDR3 sequences, with less than 20% occurring only once. General study findings and limits: Blood shared most expanded thyroid clonotypes above 0.001.

Sequencing was performed on blood. This chain connects TRBV6-5 to TRBJ2-2, with 10 nucleotides matching TRBD2. This clonotype was sampled from a man younger than 35 with Graves' ophthalmopathy. The CDR3 spells CASSYSASGSWATGELFF. The CDR3 coding sequence is TGTGCCAGCAGTTACTCGGCTAGCGGGAGTTGGGCCACCGGGGAGCTGTTTTTT.